Shown below are 22 T cell receptor beta chains from a single sample sequenced in a study of human CD8 memory T cell subsets. Researchers made TCR beta libraries via UMI-labeled 5' RACE. From the 5' RACE reads, TCRdb lists one entry per CDR3 protein and no DNA. Its table records about 18,000 distinct CDR3 sequences. Sequencing was performed on CD8+ T cells from PBMCs. These receptor sequences come from a human donor in good health.

The chain recombines TRBV7-9 with TRBJ2-3; TCRdb's D call, TRBD2, is unchecked because there is no DNA. Germline V lookup: CDR1 SEHNR, CDR2 FQNEAQ (reference sequence). The CDR3 runs 19 residues. CDR3 loop: CASSLGIGGARSYGDTQYF.

This clonotype is classed as medium-sized by frequency. The chain employs TRBV7-9 and TRBJ1-1. The germline V gene has CDR1 SEHNR and CDR2 FQNEAQ (reference sequence). The CDR3 loop spans 11 amino acids. CDR3 in amino acids: CASSWTGEAFF.

The chain has TRBV7-9 and TRBJ1-3; TCRdb lists TRBD1, though no DNA is available to test this call. The CDR3 loop spans 21 amino acids. Germline V gene sequence: CDR1 SEHNR, CDR2 FQNEAQ (reference sequence). The CDR3 sequence is CASSFGTEHLEDRRSGNTIYF.

The rearrangement links TRBV4-1 to TRBJ1-1; the D call of TRBD1 rests on TCRdb alone, since no DNA is present to check it. The germline V gene has CDR1 MGHRA and CDR2 YSYEKL. The CDR3 contains 13 residues. CDR3 sequence: CASSQVTGAEAFF.

The chain is built from TRBV6-5 and TRBJ2-7; TCRdb selects TRBD2, and the lack of DNA leaves this call unchecked. Germline V CDR1 and CDR2: MNHEY, SVGAGI. The CDR3 spans 13 residues. The CDR3 region is CASSPGPFYEQYF.

The rearrangement uses TRBV7-6 and TRBJ2-3; TCRdb's D call of TRBD2 is untestable without DNA. CDR1 SGHVS and CDR2 FNYEAQ come from the germline V gene. This CDR3 has 15 residues. CDR3 sequence: CASSLTPGPTDTQYF.

J is TRBJ2-5 and V is TRBV2; no DNA is available, so the TRBD1 call from TCRdb remains unchecked. Germline V gene lookup returns CDR1 SNHLY and CDR2 FYNNEI. The CDR3 extends over 15 amino acids. CDR3 residues: CASSDRDRRMETQYF. Variable domain in full (rest from reference TRBV2 and TRBJ2-5): EPEVTQTPSHQVTQMGQEVILRCVPISNHLYFYWYRQILGQKVEFLVSFYNNEISEKSEIFDDQFSVERPDGSNFTLKIRSTKLEDSAMYFCASSDRDRRMETQYFGPGTRLLVL.

CDR3 in amino acids: CASSYSQTLGQLEKLFF. The chain has TRBV6-5 and TRBJ1-4; checking the TCRdb D call of TRBD1 is not possible without DNA. Per germline, CDR1 MNHEY and CDR2 SVGAGI. The CDR3 spans 17 residues.

The rearrangement uses TRBV13 and TRBJ2-6; as DNA is missing, the TRBD1 call by TCRdb cannot be tested. Germline lookup yields CDR1 PRHDT and CDR2 FYEKMQ (reference sequence). The CDR3 length is 15 residues. The CDR3 loop is CASSSAGSGANVLTF. Full variable domain (outside the CDR3, taken from reference TRBV13 and TRBJ2-6): AAGVIQSPRHLIKEKRETATLKCYPIPRHDTVYWYQQGPGQDPQFLISFYEKMQSDKGSIPDRFSAQQFSDYHSELNMSSLELGDSALYFCASSSAGSGANVLTFGAGSRLTVL.

The rearrangement joins TRBV6-1 to TRBJ2-3; TCRdb outputs TRBD1, but without DNA this stays unchecked. Germline V gene data show CDR1 as MNHNS and CDR2 as SASEGT. The CDR3 has 15 amino acids. CDR3 sequence: CASSQRQAGTDTQYF.

J is TRBJ1-2 and V is TRBV2; with no DNA, the TCRdb D assignment of TRBD1 cannot be verified. The CDR3 runs 12 residues. Germline V gene lookup returns CDR1 SNHLY and CDR2 FYNNEI. CDR3 region: CASSPTGEGYTF.

The V gene is TRBV6-5, the J gene TRBJ1-4; TCRdb's D call of TRBD1 is untestable without DNA. Germline values: CDR1 MNHEY, CDR2 SVGAGI. This CDR3 region has 16 residues. This chain's CDR3 is CASSYDRSATNEKLFF.

This chain connects TRBV14 to TRBJ2-5. Germline V gene lookup returns CDR1 SGHDN and CDR2 FVKESK. CDR3 length: 15 amino acids. The CDR3 spells CASSQGLRYQETQYF. Filled out from reference TRBV14 and TRBJ2-5, the complete variable domain reads EAGVTQFPSHSVIEKGQTVTLRCDPISGHDNLYWYRRVMGKEIKFLLHFVKESKQDESGMPNNRFLAERTGGTYSTLKVQPAELEDSGVYFCASSQGLRYQETQYFGPGTRLLVL.

The rearrangement uses TRBV6-2 or TRBV6-3 and TRBJ2-7. Germline V gene data show CDR1 as MNHEY and CDR2 as SVGEGT. This CDR3 has 14 amino acids. The CDR3: CASSGFLGTYEQYF.

Its frequency marks this clonotype as large. The gene calls are TRBV5-1 and TRBJ2-7; lacking DNA, the TRBD1 call made by TCRdb goes unchecked. The CDR3 runs to 14 residues. The germline gives CDR1 SGHRS, CDR2 YFSETQ. The CDR3: CASSPSGQIYEQYF.

This clonotype shows up as medium-sized by frequency. The chain is built from TRBV7-2 and TRBJ2-7. The CDR3 runs to 11 residues. Germline CDR1 SGHTA, CDR2 FQGNSA. CDR3 in amino acids: CASSLNYEQYF.

The chain carries TRBV2 and TRBJ2-7. Per germline, CDR1 SNHLY and CDR2 FYNNEI. The CDR3 has 14 amino acids. Here the CDR3 reads CASSEQAGSYEQYF.

This chain joins TRBV7-9 and TRBJ2-5; TCRdb's assignment of TRBD1 cannot be checked, as there is no DNA. Germline V gives CDR1 SEHNR, CDR2 FQNEAQ (reference sequence). This CDR3 has 18 residues. CDR3 loop: CASSATPDRGQNQETQYF.

This chain connects TRBV11-2 to TRBJ2-2; TCRdb's D call of TRBD2 is untestable without DNA. The CDR3 is 18 residues long. Germline CDR1 SGHAT, CDR2 FQNNGV. CDR3 region: CASSSWPSLAGSTGELFF.

The rearrangement uses TRBV4-1 and TRBJ2-1; the D gene TCRdb calls, TRBD2, cannot be checked with no DNA. This CDR3 has 16 amino acids. Looked up from germline, CDR1 is MGHRA and CDR2 is YSYEKL. The CDR3 loop is CASSQERGGPYNEQFF.

The chain has TRBV7-9 and TRBJ2-1; TCRdb indicates TRBD2, and absent DNA this call remains unverified. This CDR3 spans 17 amino acids. From germline, CDR1 is SEHNR and CDR2 FQNEAQ (reference sequence). This CDR3 reads CASSPTGGEVSYNEQFF.

The J gene is TRBJ2-3, the V gene TRBV12-3 or TRBV12-4; TCRdb gives TRBD2 as the D gene, but with no DNA this cannot be confirmed. The CDR3 runs to 15 residues. The CDR3 loop is CASSPGTSDTDTQYF.